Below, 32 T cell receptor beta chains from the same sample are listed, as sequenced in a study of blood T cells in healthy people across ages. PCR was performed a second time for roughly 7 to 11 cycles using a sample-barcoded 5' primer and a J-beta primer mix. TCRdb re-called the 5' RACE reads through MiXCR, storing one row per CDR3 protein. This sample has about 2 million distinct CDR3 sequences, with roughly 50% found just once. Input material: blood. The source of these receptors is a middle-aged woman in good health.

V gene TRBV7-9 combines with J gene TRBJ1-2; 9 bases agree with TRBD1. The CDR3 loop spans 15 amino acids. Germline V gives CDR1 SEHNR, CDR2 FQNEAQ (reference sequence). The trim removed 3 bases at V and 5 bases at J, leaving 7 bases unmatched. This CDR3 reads CASSFSTGGGYGYTF. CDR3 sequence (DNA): TGTGCCAGCAGCTTTAGCACAGGGGGCGGGTATGGCTACACCTTC.

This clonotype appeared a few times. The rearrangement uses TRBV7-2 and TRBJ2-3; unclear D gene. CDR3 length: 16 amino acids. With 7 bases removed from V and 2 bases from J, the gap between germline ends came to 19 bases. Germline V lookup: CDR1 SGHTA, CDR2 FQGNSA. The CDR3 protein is CASNTLALGHTDTQYF. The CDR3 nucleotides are TGTGCCAGCAACACCCTCGCCCTCGGGCACACAGATACGCAGTATTTT.

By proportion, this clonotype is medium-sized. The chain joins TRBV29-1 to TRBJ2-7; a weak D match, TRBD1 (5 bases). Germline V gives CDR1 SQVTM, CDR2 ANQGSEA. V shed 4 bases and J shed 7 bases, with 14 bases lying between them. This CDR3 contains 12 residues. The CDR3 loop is CSVGQGSGEQYF. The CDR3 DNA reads TGCAGCGTTGGGCAGGGCTCCGGGGAGCAGTACTTC.

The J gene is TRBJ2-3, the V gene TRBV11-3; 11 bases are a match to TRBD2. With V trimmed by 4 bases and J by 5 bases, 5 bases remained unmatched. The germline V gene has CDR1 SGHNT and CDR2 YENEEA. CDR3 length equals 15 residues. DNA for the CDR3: TGTGCCAGCAGCTCGACTAGCGGGGACCTAGATACGCAGTATTTT. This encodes CASSSTSGDLDTQYF.

The CDR3 sequence is CASSPGTSGGAMYNEQFF. The CDR3 nucleotides are TGTGCCAGCAGTCCCGGGACTAGCGGGGGGGCGATGTACAATGAGCAGTTCTTC. The chain has TRBV7-3 and TRBJ2-1; 16 bases map to TRBD2. J lost 4 bases, V lost 6 bases, and 9 bases had no gene match. This CDR3 spans 18 amino acids. Germline lookup yields CDR1 SGHTA and CDR2 FQGTGA.

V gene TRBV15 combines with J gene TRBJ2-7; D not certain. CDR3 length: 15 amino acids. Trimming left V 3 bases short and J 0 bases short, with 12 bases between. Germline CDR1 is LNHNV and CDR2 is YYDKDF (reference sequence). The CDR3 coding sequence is TGTGCCACCAGCAGGGAGACACTTAGCTCCTACGAGCAGTACTTC. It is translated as CATSRETLSSYEQYF. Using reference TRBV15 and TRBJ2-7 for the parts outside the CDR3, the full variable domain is DAMVIQNPRYQVTQFGKPVTLSCSQTLNHNVMYWYQQKSSQAPKLLFHYYDKDFNNEADTPDNFQSRRPNTSFCFLDIRSPGLGDTAMYLCATSRETLSSYEQYFGPGTRLTVT.

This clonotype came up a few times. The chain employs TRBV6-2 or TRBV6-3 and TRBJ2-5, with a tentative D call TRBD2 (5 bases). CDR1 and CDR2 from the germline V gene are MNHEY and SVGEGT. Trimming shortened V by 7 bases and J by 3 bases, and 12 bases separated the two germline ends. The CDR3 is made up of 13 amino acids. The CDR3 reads CASILAGEETQYF. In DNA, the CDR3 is TGTGCCAGCATATTGGCGGGCGAAGAGACCCAGTACTTC.

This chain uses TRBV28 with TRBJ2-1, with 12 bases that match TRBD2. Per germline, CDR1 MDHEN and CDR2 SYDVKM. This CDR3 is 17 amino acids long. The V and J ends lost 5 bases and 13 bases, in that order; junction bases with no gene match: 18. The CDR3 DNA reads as TGTGCCAGCAGTCAAGGGCCGGGACTAGCGGGCTCACAAGGACAGTTCTTC. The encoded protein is CASSQGPGLAGSQGQFF.

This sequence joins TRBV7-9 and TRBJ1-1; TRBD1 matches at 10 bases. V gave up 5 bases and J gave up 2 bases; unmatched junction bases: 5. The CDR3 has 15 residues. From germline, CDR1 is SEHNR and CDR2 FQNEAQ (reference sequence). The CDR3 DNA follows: TGTGCCAGCAGCACGGGGACAGGGGCTAACACTGAAGCTTTCTTT. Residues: CASSTGTGANTEAFF.

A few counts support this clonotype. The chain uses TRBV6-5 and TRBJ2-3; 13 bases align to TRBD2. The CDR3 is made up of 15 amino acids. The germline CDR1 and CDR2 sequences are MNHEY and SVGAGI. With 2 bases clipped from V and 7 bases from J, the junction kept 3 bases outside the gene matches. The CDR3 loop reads CASSYGTSGMNTQYF. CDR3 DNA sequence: TGTGCCAGCAGTTACGGGACTAGCGGGATGAATACGCAGTATTTT.

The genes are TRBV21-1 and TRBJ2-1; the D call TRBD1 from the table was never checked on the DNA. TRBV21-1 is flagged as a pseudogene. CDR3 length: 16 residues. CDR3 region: CASSKGGTTCYNEQFF. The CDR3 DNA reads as TGTGCCAGCAGCAAAGGCGGGACAACCTGTTACAATGAGCAGTTCTTC.

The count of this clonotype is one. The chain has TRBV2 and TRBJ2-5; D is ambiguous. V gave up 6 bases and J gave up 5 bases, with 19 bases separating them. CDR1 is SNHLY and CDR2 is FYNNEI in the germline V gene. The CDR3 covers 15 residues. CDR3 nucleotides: TGTGCCAGCAGAGAACTCTTCGAGGCGTGGGAGACCCAGTACTTC. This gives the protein CASRELFEAWETQYF. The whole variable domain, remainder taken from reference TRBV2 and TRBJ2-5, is EPEVTQTPSHQVTQMGQEVILRCVPISNHLYFYWYRQILGQKVEFLVSFYNNEISEKSEIFDDQFSVERPDGSNFTLKIRSTKLEDSAMYFCASRELFEAWETQYFGPGTRLLVL.

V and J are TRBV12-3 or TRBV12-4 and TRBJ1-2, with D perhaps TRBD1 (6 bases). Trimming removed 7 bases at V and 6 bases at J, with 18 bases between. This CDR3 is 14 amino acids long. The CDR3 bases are TGTGCCAGCACCCGGCAACAGGGAGTCGATGGCTACACCTTC. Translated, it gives CASTRQQGVDGYTF.

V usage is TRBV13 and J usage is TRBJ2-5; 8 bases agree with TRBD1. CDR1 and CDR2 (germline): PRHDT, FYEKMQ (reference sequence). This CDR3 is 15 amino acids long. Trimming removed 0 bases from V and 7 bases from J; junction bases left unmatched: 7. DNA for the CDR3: TGTGCCAGCAGCTTAGGGACAGGGGTTCGGGCGACCCAGTACTTC. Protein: CASSLGTGVRATQYF.

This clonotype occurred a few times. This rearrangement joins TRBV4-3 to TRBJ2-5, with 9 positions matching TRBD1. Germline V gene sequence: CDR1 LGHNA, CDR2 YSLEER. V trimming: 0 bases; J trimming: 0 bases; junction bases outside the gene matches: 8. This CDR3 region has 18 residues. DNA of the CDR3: TGCGCCAGCAGCCAAGAAGGACAGGGGTATGGGAACCAAGAGACCCAGTACTTC. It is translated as CASSQEGQGYGNQETQYF.

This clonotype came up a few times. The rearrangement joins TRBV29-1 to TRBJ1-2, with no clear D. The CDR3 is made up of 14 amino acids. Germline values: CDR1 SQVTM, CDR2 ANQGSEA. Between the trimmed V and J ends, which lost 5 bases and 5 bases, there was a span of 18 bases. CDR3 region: CSVFSLGGAYGYTF. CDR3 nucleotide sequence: TGCAGCGTTTTTTCCCTGGGCGGCGCGTATGGCTACACCTTC.

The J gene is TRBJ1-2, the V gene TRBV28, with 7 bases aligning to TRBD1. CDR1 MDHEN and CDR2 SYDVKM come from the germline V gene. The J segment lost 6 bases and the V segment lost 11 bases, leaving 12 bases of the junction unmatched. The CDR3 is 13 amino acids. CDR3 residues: CASCQQGKDGYTF. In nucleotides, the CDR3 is TGTGCCTCTTGTCAACAGGGGAAGGATGGCTACACCTTC.

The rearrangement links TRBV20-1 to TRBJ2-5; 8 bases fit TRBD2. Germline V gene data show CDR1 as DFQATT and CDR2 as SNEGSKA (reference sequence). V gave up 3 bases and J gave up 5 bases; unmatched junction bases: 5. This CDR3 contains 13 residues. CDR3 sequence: CSARGPGGETQYF. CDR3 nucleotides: TGCAGTGCTAGGGGGCCGGGAGGGGAGACCCAGTACTTC.

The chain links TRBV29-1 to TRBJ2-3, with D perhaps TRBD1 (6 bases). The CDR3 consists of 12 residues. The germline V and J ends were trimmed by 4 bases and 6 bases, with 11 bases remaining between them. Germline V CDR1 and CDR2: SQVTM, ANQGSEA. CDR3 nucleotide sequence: TGCAGCGTTGTGACAGGTGGGGATACGCAGTATTTT. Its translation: CSVVTGGDTQYF.

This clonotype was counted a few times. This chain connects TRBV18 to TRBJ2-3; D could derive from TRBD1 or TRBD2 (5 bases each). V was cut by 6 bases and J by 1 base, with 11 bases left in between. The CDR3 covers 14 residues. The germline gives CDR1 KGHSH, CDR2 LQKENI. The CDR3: CASSVGERTDTQYF. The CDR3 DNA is TGTGCCAGCTCCGTGGGGGAACGCACAGATACGCAGTATTTT.

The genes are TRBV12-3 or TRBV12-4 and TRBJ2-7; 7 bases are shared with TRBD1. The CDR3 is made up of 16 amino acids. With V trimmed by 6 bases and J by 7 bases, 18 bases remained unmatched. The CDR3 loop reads CASSSPRDSPNNEQYF. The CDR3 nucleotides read TGTGCCAGCAGCTCCCCCCGGGACAGCCCGAACAATGAGCAGTACTTC.

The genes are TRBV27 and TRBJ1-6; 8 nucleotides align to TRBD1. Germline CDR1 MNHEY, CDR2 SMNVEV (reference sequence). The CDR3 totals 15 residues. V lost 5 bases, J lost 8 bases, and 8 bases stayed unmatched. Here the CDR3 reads CASSRTGQTDSPLHF. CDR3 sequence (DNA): TGTGCCAGCAGTCGGACAGGGCAAACGGATTCACCCCTCCACTTT.

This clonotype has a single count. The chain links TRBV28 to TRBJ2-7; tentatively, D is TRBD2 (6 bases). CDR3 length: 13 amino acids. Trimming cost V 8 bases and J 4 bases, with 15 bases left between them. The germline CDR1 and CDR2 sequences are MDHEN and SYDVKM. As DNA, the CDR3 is TGTGCCAGCTTCGCGGGAAACCTTTACGAGCAGTACTTC. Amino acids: CASFAGNLYEQYF. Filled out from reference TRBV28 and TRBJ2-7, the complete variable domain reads DVKVTQSSRYLVKRTGEKVFLECVQDMDHENMFWYRQDPGLGLRLIYFSYDVKMKEKGDIPEGYSVSREKKERFSLILESASTNQTSMYLCASFAGNLYEQYFGPGTRLTVT.

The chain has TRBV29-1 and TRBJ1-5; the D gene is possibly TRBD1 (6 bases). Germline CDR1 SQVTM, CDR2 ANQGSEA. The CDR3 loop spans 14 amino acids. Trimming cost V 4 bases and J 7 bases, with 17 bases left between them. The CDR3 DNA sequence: TGCAGCGTTGCCTTCCCAGGGGCAGGACAGCCCCAGCATTTT. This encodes CSVAFPGAGQPQHF.

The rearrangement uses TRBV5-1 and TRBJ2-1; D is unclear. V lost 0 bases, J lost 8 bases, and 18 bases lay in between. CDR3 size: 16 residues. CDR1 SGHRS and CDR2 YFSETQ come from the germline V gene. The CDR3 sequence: CASSLDRLQPLDEQFF. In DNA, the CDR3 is TGCGCCAGCAGCTTGGATCGGCTCCAGCCGCTGGATGAGCAGTTCTTC. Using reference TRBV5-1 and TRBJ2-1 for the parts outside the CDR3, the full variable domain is KAGVTQTPRYLIKTRGQQVTLSCSPISGHRSVSWYQQTPGQGLQFLFEYFSETQRNKGNFPGRFSGRQFSNSRSEMNVSTLELGDSALYLCASSLDRLQPLDEQFFGPGTRLTVL.

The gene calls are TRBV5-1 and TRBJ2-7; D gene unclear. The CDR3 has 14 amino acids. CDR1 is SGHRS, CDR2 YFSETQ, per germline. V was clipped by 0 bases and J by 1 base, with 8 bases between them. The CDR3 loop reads CASSLAPISYEQYF. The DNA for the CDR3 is TGCGCCAGCAGCTTGGCCCCTATTTCCTACGAGCAGTACTTC.

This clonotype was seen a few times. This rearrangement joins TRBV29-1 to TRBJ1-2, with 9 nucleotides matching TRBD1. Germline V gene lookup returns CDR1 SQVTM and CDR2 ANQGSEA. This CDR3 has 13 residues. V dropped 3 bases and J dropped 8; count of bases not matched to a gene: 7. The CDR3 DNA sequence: TGCAGCGTTGATGGAGGGACAGGGTCAGGCTACACCTTC. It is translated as CSVDGGTGSGYTF.

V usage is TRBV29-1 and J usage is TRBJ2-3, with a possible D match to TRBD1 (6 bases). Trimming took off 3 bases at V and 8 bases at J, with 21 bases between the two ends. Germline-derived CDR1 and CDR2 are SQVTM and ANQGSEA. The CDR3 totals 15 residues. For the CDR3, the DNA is TGCAGCGTTGAGACAGGCAGGCCCCCCGGAGGTACGCAGTATTTT. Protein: CSVETGRPPGGTQYF.

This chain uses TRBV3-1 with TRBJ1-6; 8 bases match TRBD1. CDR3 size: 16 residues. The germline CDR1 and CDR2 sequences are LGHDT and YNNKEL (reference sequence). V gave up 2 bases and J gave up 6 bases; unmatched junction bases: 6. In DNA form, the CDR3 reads TGTGCCAGCAGCCAACTGACAGGGGTCGGTAATTCACCCCTCCACTTT. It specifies CASSQLTGVGNSPLHF.

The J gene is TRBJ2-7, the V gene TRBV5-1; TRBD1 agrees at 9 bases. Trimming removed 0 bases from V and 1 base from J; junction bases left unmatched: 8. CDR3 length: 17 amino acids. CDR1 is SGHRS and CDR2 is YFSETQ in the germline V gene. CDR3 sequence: CASSLAGTGSWSYEQYF. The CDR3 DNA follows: TGCGCCAGCAGCTTGGCCGGGACAGGGAGCTGGTCCTACGAGCAGTACTTC.

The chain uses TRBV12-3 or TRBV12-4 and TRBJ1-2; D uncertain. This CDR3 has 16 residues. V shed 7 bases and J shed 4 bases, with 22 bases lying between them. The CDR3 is CASTLSAGGRLYGYTF. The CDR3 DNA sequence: TGTGCCAGCACCTTATCAGCTGGCGGCAGGCTCTATGGCTACACCTTC.

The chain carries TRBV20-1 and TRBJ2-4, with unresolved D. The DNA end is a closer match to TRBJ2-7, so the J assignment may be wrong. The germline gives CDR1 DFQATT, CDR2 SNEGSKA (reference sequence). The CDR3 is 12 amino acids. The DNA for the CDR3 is TGCAGTGCTAGAATGAGTGGTTACGAGCAGTACTTC. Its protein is CSARMSGYEQYF.